This entry describes one T cell receptor (beta chain). This record belongs to a study of blood T cell repertoires in COVID-19. Study-wide context: Collection of acute and convalescent COVID-19 samples took place in the United States, Italy and Spain. T cells, B-cell-depleted T cells, or PBMCs supplied cDNA or gDNA.

In the original analysis: Amplified reference gene primers provided the basis for estimating nucleated cell counts. Sequenced by immunoSEQ multiplex PCR; TCRdb stores in-frame clones only, minus some. V and J calls and clone size are those listed in that table; D and trimming were worked out from the DNA. The profile shows over 100,000 clones, 75% to 95% of them singletons. J lost 5 bases, V lost 5 bases, and 3 bases had no gene match. The CDR3 totals 14 residues. Germline V gene sequence: CDR1 LNHDA, CDR2 SQIVND (reference sequence). This clonotype originated in a man between 18 and 35 years old with acute or convalescent COVID-19. The sample comprised peripheral blood. This sequence joins TRBV19 and TRBJ1-6; 7 positions agree with TRBD1. This CDR3 is CASSPGTDNSPLHF. DNA for the CDR3: TGTGCCAGTAGTCCCGGGACAGATAATTCACCCCTCCACTTT.